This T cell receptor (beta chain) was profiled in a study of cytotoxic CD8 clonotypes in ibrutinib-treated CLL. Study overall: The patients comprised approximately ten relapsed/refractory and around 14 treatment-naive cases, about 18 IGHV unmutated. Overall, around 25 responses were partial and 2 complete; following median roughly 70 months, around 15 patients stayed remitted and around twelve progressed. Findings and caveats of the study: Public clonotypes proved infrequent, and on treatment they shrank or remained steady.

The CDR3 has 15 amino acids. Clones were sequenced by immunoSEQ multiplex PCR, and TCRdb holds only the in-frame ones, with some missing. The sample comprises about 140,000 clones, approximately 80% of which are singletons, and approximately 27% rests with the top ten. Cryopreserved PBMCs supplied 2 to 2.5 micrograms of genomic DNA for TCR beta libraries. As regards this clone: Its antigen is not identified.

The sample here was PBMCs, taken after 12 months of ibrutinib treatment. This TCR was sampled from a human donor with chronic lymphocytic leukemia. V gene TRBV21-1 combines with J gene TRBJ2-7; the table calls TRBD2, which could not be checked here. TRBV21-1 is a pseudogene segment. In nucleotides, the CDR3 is TGTGCCACCCCCCCTTCGTTAGCGGGGATATACGAGCAGTACTTC. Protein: CATPPSLAGIYEQYF.